This paragraph covers one T cell receptor (beta chain) sequence. Researchers ran the PCR with 60 Vbeta and 13 Jbeta primers. The method was immunoSEQ multiplex PCR; TCRdb's version includes in-frame clones alone and lacks a portion of them. This table holds 230,000 or so clones, about 90% found once. This sample stems from a study of cytomegalovirus exposure and HLA in healthy donors. Trimming took 4 bases from V and 9 from J, leaving 10 bases between them. The length of the CDR3 is 11 residues. CDR1 is SNHLY, CDR2 FYNNEI, per germline. The chain employs TRBV2 and TRBJ2-7; D gene uncertain. The sequence derives from a girl aged 2 to 9 in good health and CMV-seronegative. The specimen was PBMCs. DNA of the CDR3: TGTGCCAGCAGTGCAAGCCAGGCGCAGTACTTC. Its protein is CASSASQAQYF.